These 8 T cell receptor beta chains came from one sample sequenced in a study of CD8+CD57+ T cells in acquired aplastic anemia. Investigators profiled TCR beta VDJ and CDR3 from genomic DNA template. In TCRdb, the reads were re-called with MiXCR into one record per CDR3 protein. The data hold under 200,000 distinct CDR3 sequences, with approximately 40% observed a single time. The sample comprised sorted CD4+, CD8+, or CD8+CD57+ T cells (not recorded which) from PBMCs. The receptor set was obtained from a human donor in good health.

In this sample, this clonotype turned up once. A read error may account for a junction end that differs from germline. As DNA, the CDR3 is TGTGCCACACAGGCCGCGATAAATGAAGAACTGTTTTTT. This codes for CATQAAINEELFF. This rearrangement joins TRBV19 to TRBJ1-4; a weak D match, TRBD1 (5 bases). The CDR3 extends over 13 amino acids. The germline CDR1 and CDR2 sequences are LNHDA and SQIVND (reference sequence).

This clonotype was seen repeatedly, ten times or more. The rearrangement joins TRBV10-3 to TRBJ2-7; no clear D gene. V lost 4 bases to trimming and J lost 0 bases, with 7 bases between them. The CDR3 is 13 residues long. The germline V gene has CDR1 ENHRY and CDR2 SYGVKD. This CDR3 is CAISGAVSYEQYF. The CDR3 DNA sequence: TGTGCCATCAGTGGGGCAGTCTCCTACGAGCAGTACTTC.

There are many counts of this clonotype. V usage is TRBV30 and J usage is TRBJ2-7; D uncertain. V shed 4 bases and J shed 4 bases, with 11 bases lying between them. CDR1 is GTSNPN, CDR2 SVGIG, per germline (reference sequence). The length of the CDR3 is 12 residues. The CDR3 DNA reads TGTGCCTGGAACAAGGGCGCATACGAGCAGTACTTC. Amino acid sequence: CAWNKGAYEQYF.

The sample holds a few counts of this clonotype. V usage is TRBV10-3 and J usage is TRBJ1-4; 7 nucleotides line up with TRBD1. The ends lost 8 bases at V and 8 bases at J; junction bases unmatched: 8. The V gene's germline CDR1 is ENHRY and CDR2 SYGVKD. The CDR3 consists of 13 residues. The CDR3 DNA sequence: TGTGCCATCCAACATGACAGGGCCGAAAAACTGTTTTTT. Translating gives CAIQHDRAEKLFF.

The chain uses TRBV15 and TRBJ2-4; 7 nucleotides align to TRBD1. J was trimmed by 4 bases and V by 3 bases; bases with no gene match: 12. The germline gives CDR1 LNHNV, CDR2 YYDKDF (reference sequence). There are 17 residues in the CDR3. Here the CDR3 DNA reads TGTGCCACCAGCAGGCTAACAGGGGCAGGAGGTAAAAACATTCAGTACTTC. This sequence encodes CATSRLTGAGGKNIQYF.

This clonotype was seen once. The junction departs from germline at one end; a sequencing error may be responsible. The chain combines TRBV6-1 with TRBJ2-1; D is perhaps TRBD2 (5 bases). The germline V gene has CDR1 MNHNS and CDR2 SASEGT. CDR3 length: 16 residues. The CDR3 sequence: CTSSESGGGSYNEQFF. The CDR3 DNA sequence: TGTACCAGCAGTGAATCGGGCGGAGGCTCCTACAATGAGCAGTTCTTC.

Many counts were recorded for this clonotype. The chain couples TRBV9 to TRBJ2-1; D possibly uses TRBD1 or TRBD2 (5 bases each). Germline CDR1 reads SGDLS; CDR2 reads YYNGEE. The length of the CDR3 is 14 residues. Trimming took 0 bases from V and 9 from J, leaving 13 bases between them. CDR3 coding DNA: TGTGCCAGCAGCGTAGGACAGTGGGGGAGTGAGCAGTTCTTC. The encoded protein is CASSVGQWGSEQFF.

This clonotype was seen a few times. This chain joins TRBV7-2 and TRBJ2-5; TRBD1 might be the D (6 bases). Trimming cost V 4 bases and J 5 bases, with 11 bases left between them. This CDR3 has 13 amino acids. Germline-derived CDR1 and CDR2 are SGHTA and FQGNSA. CDR3 protein: CASSSRTVETQYF. The CDR3, as DNA: TGTGCCAGCAGCTCCCGGACAGTTGAGACCCAGTACTTC.